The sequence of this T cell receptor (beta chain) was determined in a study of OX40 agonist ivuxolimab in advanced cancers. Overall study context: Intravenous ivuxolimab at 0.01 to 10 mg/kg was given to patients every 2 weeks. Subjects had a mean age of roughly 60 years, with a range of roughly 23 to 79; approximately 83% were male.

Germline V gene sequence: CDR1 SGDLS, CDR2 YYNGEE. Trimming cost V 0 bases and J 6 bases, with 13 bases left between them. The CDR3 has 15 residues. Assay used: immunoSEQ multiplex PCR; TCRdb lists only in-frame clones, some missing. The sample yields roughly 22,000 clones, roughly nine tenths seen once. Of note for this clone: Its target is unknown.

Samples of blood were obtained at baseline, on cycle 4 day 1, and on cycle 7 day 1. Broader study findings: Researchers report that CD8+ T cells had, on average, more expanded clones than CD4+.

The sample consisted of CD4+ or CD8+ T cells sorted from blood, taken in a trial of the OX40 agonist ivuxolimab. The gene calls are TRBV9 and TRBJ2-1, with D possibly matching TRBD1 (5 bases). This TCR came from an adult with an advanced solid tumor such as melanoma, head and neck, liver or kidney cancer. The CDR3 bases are TGTGCCAGCAGCGTAGTTGGGGCCGAAGGCAATGAGCAGTTCTTC. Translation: CASSVVGAEGNEQFF.